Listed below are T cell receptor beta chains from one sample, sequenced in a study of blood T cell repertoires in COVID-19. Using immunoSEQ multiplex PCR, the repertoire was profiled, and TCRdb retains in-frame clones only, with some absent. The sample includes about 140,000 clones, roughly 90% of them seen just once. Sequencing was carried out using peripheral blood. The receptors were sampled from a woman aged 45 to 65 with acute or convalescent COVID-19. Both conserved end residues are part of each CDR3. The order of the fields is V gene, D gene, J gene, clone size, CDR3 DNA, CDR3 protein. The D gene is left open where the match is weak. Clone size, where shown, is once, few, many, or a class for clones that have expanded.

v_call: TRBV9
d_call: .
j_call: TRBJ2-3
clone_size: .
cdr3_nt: TGTGCCAGCAGCGTAGCCCCTTCAGATACGCAGTATTTT
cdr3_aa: CASSVAPSDTQYF

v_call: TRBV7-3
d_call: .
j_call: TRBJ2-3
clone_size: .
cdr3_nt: TGTGCCAGCAGCTTAACGGCTCTTCCGGATACGCAGTATTTT
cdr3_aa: CASSLTALPDTQYF

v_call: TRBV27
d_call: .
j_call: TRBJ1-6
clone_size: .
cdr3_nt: TGTGCCAGCAGTTTAGGCGGCAGGGAACATTCACCCCTCCACTTT
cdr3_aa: CASSLGGREHSPLHF

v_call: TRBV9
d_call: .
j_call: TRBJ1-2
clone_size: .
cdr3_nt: TGTGCCAGCAGCGTTTATCAGAACTATGGCTACACCTTC
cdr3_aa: CASSVYQNYGYTF

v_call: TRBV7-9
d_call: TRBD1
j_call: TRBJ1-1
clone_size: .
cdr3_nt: TGTGCCAGCAGCTTAGGTGGAGGGGGCGAGGCTTTCTTT
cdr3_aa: CASSLGGGGEAFF

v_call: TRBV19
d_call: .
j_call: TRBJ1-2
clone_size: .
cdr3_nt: TGTGCCAGTAGTTCAGGGGCCCGAGACTATGGCTACACCTTC
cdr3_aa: CASSSGARDYGYTF

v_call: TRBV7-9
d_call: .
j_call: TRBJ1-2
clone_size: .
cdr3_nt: TGTGCCAGCAGCTTAGTCCAGGGTGTAACTTACGGCTACACCTTC
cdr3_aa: CASSLVQGVTYGYTF

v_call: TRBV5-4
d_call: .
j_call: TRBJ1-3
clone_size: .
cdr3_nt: TGTGCCAGCAGCTTGGACAGCCTGGCAGGAAACACCATATATTTT
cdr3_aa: CASSLDSLAGNTIYF

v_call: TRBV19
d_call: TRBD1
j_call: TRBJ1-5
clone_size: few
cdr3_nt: TGTGCCAGTAGCCAGGACAGGGGAAATCAGCCCCAGCATTTT
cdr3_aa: CASSQDRGNQPQHF

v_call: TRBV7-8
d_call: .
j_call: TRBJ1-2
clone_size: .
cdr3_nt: TGTGCCAGCAGCCGCCCGACCGGGGGGTATGGCTACACCTTC
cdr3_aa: CASSRPTGGYGYTF

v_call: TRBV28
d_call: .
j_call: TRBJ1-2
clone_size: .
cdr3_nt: TGTGCCAGCAGTTTCCTCGGGGGGCGCAGAGATAACTATGGCTACACCTTC
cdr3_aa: CASSFLGGRRDNYGYTF

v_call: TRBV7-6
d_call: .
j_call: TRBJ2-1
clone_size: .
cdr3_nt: TGTGCCAGCAGCTTAGGCCGGGATTACAATGAGCAGTTCTTC
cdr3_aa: CASSLGRDYNEQFF

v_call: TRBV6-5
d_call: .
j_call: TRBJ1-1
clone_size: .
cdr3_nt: TGTGCCAGCAGGCAGGGTCTTTACCCTGAAGCTTTCTTT
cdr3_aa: CASRQGLYPEAFF

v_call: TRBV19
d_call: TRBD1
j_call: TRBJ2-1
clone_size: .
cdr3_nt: TGTGCCAGTAGGGTACAGGGGGCAAGTGAGCAGTTCTTC
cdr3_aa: CASRVQGASEQFF

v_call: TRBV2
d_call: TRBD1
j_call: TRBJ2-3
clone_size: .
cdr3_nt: TGTGCCAGCAGTGAAGGTAGACAGGGTACGCAGTATTTT
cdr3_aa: CASSEGRQGTQYF

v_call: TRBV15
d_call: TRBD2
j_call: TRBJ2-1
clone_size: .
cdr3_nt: TGTGCCACCGGGGGACTAGCGGCCAACAATGAGCAGTTCTTC
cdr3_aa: CATGGLAANNEQFF

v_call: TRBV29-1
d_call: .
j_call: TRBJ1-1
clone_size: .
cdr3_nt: TGCAGCGTTGCGACTTTCGCGGCCACTGAAGCTTTCTTT
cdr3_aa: CSVATFAATEAFF

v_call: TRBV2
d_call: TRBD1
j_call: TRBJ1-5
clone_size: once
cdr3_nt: TGTGCCAGCAGTGGGGCGAGACAGGGAGGTCAGCCCCAGCATTTT
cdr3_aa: CASSGARQGGQPQHF

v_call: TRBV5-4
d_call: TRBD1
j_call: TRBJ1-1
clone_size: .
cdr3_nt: TGTGCCAGCAGCCCCCGGGGGACAGGGCTTATGAACACTGAAGCTTTCTTT
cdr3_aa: CASSPRGTGLMNTEAFF

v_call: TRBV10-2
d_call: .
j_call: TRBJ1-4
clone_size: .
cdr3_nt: TGCGCCACTAAGAGGGGGACTAATGAAAAACTGTTTTTT
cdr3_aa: CATKRGTNEKLFF

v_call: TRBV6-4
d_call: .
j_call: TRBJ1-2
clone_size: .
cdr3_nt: TGTGCCAGCAGAGAATCGGGATCGGATGGCTACACCTTC
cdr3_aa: CASRESGSDGYTF

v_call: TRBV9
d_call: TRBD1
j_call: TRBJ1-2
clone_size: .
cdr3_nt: TGTGCCAGCAGCGTTCTCGAATTCAGGACAGGGGCTGCCCTCTATGGCTACACCTTC
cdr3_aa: CASSVLEFRTGAALYGYTF

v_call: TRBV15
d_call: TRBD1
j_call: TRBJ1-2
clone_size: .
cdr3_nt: TGTGCCACCAGCAGAGATAGGGACAGGGATAGACCTAACTATGGCTACACCTTC
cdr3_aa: CATSRDRDRDRPNYGYTF

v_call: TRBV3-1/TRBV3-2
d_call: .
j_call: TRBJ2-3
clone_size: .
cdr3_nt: TGTGCCAGCAGCCTGGAGGGGTTGGTAGATACGCAGTATTTT
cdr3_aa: CASSLEGLVDTQYF

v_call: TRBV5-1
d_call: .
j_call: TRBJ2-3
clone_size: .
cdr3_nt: TGCGCCAGCAGCTTGGAGGCAGGAGATACGCAGTATTTT
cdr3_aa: CASSLEAGDTQYF

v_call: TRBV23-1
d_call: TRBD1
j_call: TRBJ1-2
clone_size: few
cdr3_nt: TGCGCCAGCAGTCAACCGGACAGGGGGGATACGGTTAGTTTC
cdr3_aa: CASSQPDRGDTVSF

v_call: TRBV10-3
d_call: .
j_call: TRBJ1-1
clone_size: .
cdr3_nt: TGTGCCATCTCTTTTCAGGGTATGAACACTGAAGCTTTCTTT
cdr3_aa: CAISFQGMNTEAFF

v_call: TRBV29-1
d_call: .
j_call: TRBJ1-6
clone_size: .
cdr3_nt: TGCAGCGTCGCTACAGGGTATAATTCACCCCTCCACTTT
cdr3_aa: CSVATGYNSPLHF

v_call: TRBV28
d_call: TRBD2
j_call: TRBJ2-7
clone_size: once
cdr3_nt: TGTGCCAGCAGTTTAAGTTGGACTAGCGGGGGGCTGGAGCAGTACTTC
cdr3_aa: CASSLSWTSGGLEQYF

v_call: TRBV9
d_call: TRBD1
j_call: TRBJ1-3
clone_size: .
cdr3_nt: TGTGCCAGCAGCCGAAGACAGGGGAGCTCTGGAAACACCATATATTTT
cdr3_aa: CASSRRQGSSGNTIYF

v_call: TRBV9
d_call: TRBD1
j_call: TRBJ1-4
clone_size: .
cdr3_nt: TGTGCCAGCAGCGTAGGGTCGACAGGGGGCGTTGAAAAACTGTTTTTT
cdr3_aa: CASSVGSTGGVEKLFF

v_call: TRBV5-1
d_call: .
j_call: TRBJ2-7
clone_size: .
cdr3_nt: TGCGCCAGCAGCTTGGAGGCGGCGGCGGTATCCTACGAGCAGTACTTC
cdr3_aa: CASSLEAAAVSYEQYF

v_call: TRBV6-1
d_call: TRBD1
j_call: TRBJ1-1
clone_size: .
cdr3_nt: TGTGCCAGCAGTGCAGGGACAGGGGGACAGAACACTGAAGCTTTCTTT
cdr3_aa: CASSAGTGGQNTEAFF

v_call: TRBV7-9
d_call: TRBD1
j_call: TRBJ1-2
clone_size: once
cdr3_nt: TGTGCCAGCAGCTTGACCCAGGGGGCGCGGGATGGCTACACCTTC
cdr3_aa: CASSLTQGARDGYTF

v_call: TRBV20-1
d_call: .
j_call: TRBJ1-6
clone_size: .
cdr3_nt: TGCAGTGCTAGTGAGCAGGGGTGGTCACCCCTCCACTTT
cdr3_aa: CSASEQGWSPLHF

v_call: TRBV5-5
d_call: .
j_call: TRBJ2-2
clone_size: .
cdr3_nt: TGTGCCAGCAGGCAACCGGGACTTCCATTTGACGGGGAGCTGTTTTTT
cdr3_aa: CASRQPGLPFDGELFF

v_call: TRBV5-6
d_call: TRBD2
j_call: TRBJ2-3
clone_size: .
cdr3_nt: TGTGCCAGCAGCTCCCTCATAACGCCTAGCGGGGGGATGGATACGCAGTATTTT
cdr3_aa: CASSSLITPSGGMDTQYF

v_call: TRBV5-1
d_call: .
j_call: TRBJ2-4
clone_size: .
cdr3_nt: TGCGCCAGCAGCATCGACGGGATCGGCAAAAACATTCAGTACTTC
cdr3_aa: CASSIDGIGKNIQYF

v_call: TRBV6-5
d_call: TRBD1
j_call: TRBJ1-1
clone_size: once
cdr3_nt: TGTGCCGGAGGGGGCTACTTGAACACTGAAGCTTTCTTT
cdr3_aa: CAGGGYLNTEAFF

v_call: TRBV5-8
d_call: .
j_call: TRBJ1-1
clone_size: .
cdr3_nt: TGTGCCAGCAGGTCGCGGGGTAACACTGAAGCTTTCTTT
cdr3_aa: CASRSRGNTEAFF

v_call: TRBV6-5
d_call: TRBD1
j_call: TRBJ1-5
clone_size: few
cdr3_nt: TGTGCCAGCACTCGACAGGGGGGCAATCAGCCCCAGCATTTT
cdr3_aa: CASTRQGGNQPQHF

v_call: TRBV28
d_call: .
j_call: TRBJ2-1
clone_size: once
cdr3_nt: TGTGCCAGCAGTTTAAGACTGGAGCAGTTCTTC
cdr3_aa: CASSLRLEQFF

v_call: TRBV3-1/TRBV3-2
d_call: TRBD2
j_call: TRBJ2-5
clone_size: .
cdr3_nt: TGTGCCAGCAGCCAAGATCGGGCGGGAGTGGGGGAGACCCAGTACTTC
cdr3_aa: CASSQDRAGVGETQYF

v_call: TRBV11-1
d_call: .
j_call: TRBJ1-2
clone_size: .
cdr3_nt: TGTGCCAGCAGCTTAGGCGTAGAATTTGGCTACACCTTC
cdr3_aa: CASSLGVEFGYTF

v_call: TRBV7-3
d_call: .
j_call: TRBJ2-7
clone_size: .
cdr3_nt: TGTGCCAGCAGCTTAAGCGGGGTGTCCTACGAGCAGTACTTC
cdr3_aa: CASSLSGVSYEQYF

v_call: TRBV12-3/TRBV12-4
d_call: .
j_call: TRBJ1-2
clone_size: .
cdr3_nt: TGTGCCAGCAGTGCCTCGGCGGGTGGCTACACCTTC
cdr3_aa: CASSASAGGYTF

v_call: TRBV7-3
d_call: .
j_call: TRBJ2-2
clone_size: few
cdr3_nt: TGTGCCAGCAGCTTATGGGGGCTTGGTGTCGGGGAGCTGTTTTTT
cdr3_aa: CASSLWGLGVGELFF

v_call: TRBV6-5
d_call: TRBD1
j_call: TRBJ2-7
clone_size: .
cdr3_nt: TGTGCCAGCAGCGGGACAGGGGTTACTGGGGAGCAGTACTTC
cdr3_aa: CASSGTGVTGEQYF

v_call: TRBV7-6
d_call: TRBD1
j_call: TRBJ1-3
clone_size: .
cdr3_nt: TGTGCCAGCAGCTTAATGCGGACAGGGAGCCCTGGAAACACCATATATTTT
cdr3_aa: CASSLMRTGSPGNTIYF